The 6 T cell receptor beta chains presented below share a single source sample, sequenced in a study of T-cell reconstitution after alpha-beta-depleted transplantation in children. The TCRbeta library incorporated unique molecular identifiers. TCRdb re-called the PCR reads through MiXCR, storing one row per CDR3 protein. The profile shows 670,000 or so distinct CDR3 sequences, over 10% of them singletons. This material consisted of PBMCs, taken before TCRalphabeta/CD19-depleted stem cell transplant. The receptor set was obtained from a girl aged 2 to 9 with congenital amegakaryocytic thrombocytopenia, due to receive a stem cell transplant.

The V call is TRBV20-1, the J call TRBJ2-1; weak D call: TRBD2 (6 bases). Germline-derived CDR1 and CDR2 are DFQATT and SNEGSKA (reference sequence). V was trimmed by 2 bases and J by 7 bases, leaving 18 bases between them. The CDR3 extends over 15 amino acids. CDR3 sequence reads: CSARTHGTGGNEQFF. The CDR3 bases are TGCAGTGCTAGAACTCACGGGACTGGGGGGAATGAGCAGTTCTTC.

This clonotype has just a few counts. This chain connects TRBV12-3 or TRBV12-4 to TRBJ1-2; D call uncertain. CDR3 length: 14 amino acids. Trimming removed 6 bases at V and 7 bases at J, with 18 bases between. The CDR3 coding sequence is TGTGCCAGCAGCCCCACCCTGGCAGTCCCTGGCTACACCTTC. Translation: CASSPTLAVPGYTF.

This clonotype came up a few times. The chain is built from TRBV3-1 and TRBJ2-7; 10 nucleotides align to TRBD2. The V gene end was trimmed by 4 bases and the J gene end by 1 base; junction bases not matched to a gene: 4. The CDR3 runs to 15 residues. The germline gives CDR1 LGHDT, CDR2 YNNKEL (reference sequence). The CDR3 reads CASSRTSGGSYEQYF. For the CDR3, the DNA is TGTGCCAGCAGCCGGACTAGCGGAGGGTCCTACGAGCAGTACTTC.

This clonotype was seen only a few times. The CDR3 sequence: CASSFLVGTSSTGELFF. The CDR3, as DNA: TGCGCCAGCAGCTTCCTGGTAGGGACTAGTAGCACCGGGGAGCTGTTTTTT. The chain couples TRBV5-1 to TRBJ2-2; TRBD2 aligns across 8 bases. The CDR3 spans 17 residues. The germline V gene encodes CDR1 SGHRS and CDR2 YFSETQ. The trim removed 2 bases at V and 4 bases at J, leaving 10 bases unmatched.

At least ten counts were recorded for this clonotype. V usage is TRBV7-9 and J usage is TRBJ2-7; D is possibly TRBD2 (5 bases). Germline-derived CDR1 and CDR2 are SEHNR and FQNEAQ (reference sequence). V shed 1 base and J shed 7 bases, with 14 bases lying between them. The CDR3 sequence is 14 residues long. CDR3: CASSLVVGVQEQYF. DNA of the CDR3: TGTGCCAGCAGCTTAGTGGTGGGAGTACAGGAGCAGTACTTC.

This chain joins TRBV3-1 and TRBJ2-4, with a possible D match to TRBD2 (7 bases). V was shortened by 0 bases and J by 0 bases, with 15 bases between the two germline ends. Germline V CDR1 and CDR2: LGHDT, YNNKEL (reference sequence). CDR3 length: 18 residues. The CDR3 coding sequence is TGTGCCAGCAGCCAAGAGGGGGGGCCTTACCGAGCCAAAAACATTCAGTACTTC. The encoded protein is CASSQEGGPYRAKNIQYF.